This TCR beta chain came from a study of blood T cell repertoires in COVID-19. V lost 0 bases and J 4 bases, leaving 15 bases between the germline ends. Germline CDR1 SGDLS, CDR2 YYNGEE. This CDR3 spans 16 amino acids. Sequenced by immunoSEQ multiplex PCR; TCRdb stores in-frame clones only, minus some. The sample has over 120,000 clones; roughly 90% are singletons. The gene calls are TRBV9 and TRBJ2-3; D is possibly TRBD2 (6 bases). Sequenced: peripheral blood. The sequence was obtained from a human donor in a cohort sampled during active COVID-19. The CDR3 spells CASSVVGGGFADTQYF. The CDR3 DNA reads TGTGCCAGCAGCGTAGTCGGTGGGGGGTTCGCAGATACGCAGTATTTT.